This T cell receptor (beta chain) was observed in a study of shared clonotypes between healthy human individuals. Repertoires were generated with immunoSEQ multiplex PCR, while TCRdb's copy carries only in-frame clones and drops some. The sample contains about 2.2 million clones, over 85% of which appear only once. About this clone: Its cognate antigen is unknown.

Positively selected for CCR7, the CD45RO-negative cells used as naive CD8 cells excluded terminally differentiated effector memory CD45RA+ cells. Trimming at V came to 4 bases and at J to 2 bases, leaving 9 bases not matched to a gene. This CDR3 spans 17 amino acids. Germline CDR1 is LGHNA and CDR2 is YSLEER. Broader study findings: Large depth notwithstanding, sorted-subset sequencing proved incomplete by rarefaction.

Sequencing was carried out using naive CD8+ T cells from PBMCs. The V and J genes are TRBV4-3 and TRBJ2-5, with 11 bases identical to TRBD2. The TCR sequence derives from a man in his late teens or twenties in good health. Some clones in this sample may be carry-over from other donors' samples. The CDR3 DNA reads TGCGCCAGCAGCCTCGGAGTAGCGGGAGGGAAACAAGAGACCCAGTACTTC. Translating it yields CASSLGVAGGKQETQYF.